These 27 T cell receptor beta chains came from one sample sequenced in a study of response to subunit inactivated influenza vaccine. MiXCR, applied by TCRdb to the RT-PCR reads, yields one record per CDR3 protein. Of 650,000 to 800,000 distinct CDR3 sequences in the sample, approximately 15% were seen once. The sequencing used PBMCs from blood, collected approximately 15 days before vaccination. The receptors originated from a man between 50 and 59 years old who received an inactivated influenza vaccine.

The V gene is TRBV30, the J gene TRBJ2-1, with 7 bases matching TRBD2. The V gene end was trimmed by 1 base and the J gene end by 13 bases; junction bases not matched to a gene: 7. There are 12 residues in the CDR3. The V gene's germline CDR1 is GTSNPN and CDR2 SVGIG (reference sequence). CDR3 coding DNA: TGTGCCTGGAGTGGGCCGGGACTATCCCAGTTCTTC. This codes for CAWSGPGLSQFF.

CDR3 loop: CSVEDRGQGRETQYF. In DNA, the CDR3 is TGCAGCGTTGAAGATCGAGGACAGGGTCGAGAGACCCAGTACTTC. The chain links TRBV29-1 to TRBJ2-5; TRBD1 agrees at 8 bases. This CDR3 region has 15 residues. The trim removed 0 bases at V and 4 bases at J, leaving 7 bases unmatched. Germline V gene lookup returns CDR1 SQVTM and CDR2 ANQGSEA.

The rearrangement uses TRBV2 and TRBJ2-1; either TRBD1 or TRBD2 may fit D (6 bases each). Germline CDR1 SNHLY, CDR2 FYNNEI. Deletions cut 3 bases from V and 2 bases from J, with 11 bases between. The CDR3 is 15 amino acids. The CDR3 loop is CASSEEGVPYNEQFF. CDR3 DNA sequence: TGTGCCAGCAGTGAGGAGGGGGTCCCCTACAATGAGCAGTTCTTC.

This clonotype came up a few times. The CDR3 DNA is TGCAGTGCTAGTTACGGGACAGGGGACACCGGGGAGCTGTTTTTT. Translated, it gives CSASYGTGDTGELFF. The chain recombines TRBV20-1 with TRBJ2-2; 10 bases fit TRBD1. The germline V gene has CDR1 DFQATT and CDR2 SNEGSKA (reference sequence). This CDR3 is 15 amino acids long. The V gene end was trimmed by 3 bases and the J gene end by 3 bases; junction bases not matched to a gene: 4.

The chain uses TRBV6-2 or TRBV6-3 and TRBJ2-7; D possibly uses TRBD1 or TRBD2 (5 bases each). The CDR3 covers 14 residues. Germline CDR1 is MNHEY and CDR2 is SVGEGT. Trimming took 4 bases from V and 6 from J, leaving 16 bases between them. As DNA, the CDR3 is TGTGCCAGCAGTTCGCCGGGGACGGGACGCGAGCAGTACTTC. Encoded protein: CASSSPGTGREQYF.

The CDR3 here is CSARDRLTGDTGELFF. CDR3 DNA sequence: TGCAGTGCTAGAGATAGGTTGACAGGGGACACCGGGGAGCTGTTTTTT. V usage is TRBV20-1 and J usage is TRBJ2-2; 8 positions match TRBD1. Trimming at V came to 0 bases and at J to 3 bases, leaving 6 bases not matched to a gene. Germline V lookup: CDR1 DFQATT, CDR2 SNEGSKA (reference sequence). This CDR3 region has 16 residues.

This clonotype was seen ten or more times. The chain links TRBV20-1 to TRBJ2-1; perhaps TRBD2 as D (6 bases). CDR3 length equals 14 residues. Germline lookup yields CDR1 DFQATT and CDR2 SNEGSKA (reference sequence). The ends were cut back, 6 bases at V and 10 bases at J, with 22 bases in the middle. CDR3 in DNA: TGCAGTGCCCTCCTTGGGGGACTTCCAATAGAGCAGTTCTTC. Encoded protein: CSALLGGLPIEQFF.

This clonotype was detected a few times. The CDR3 loop is CASSPAGISTDTQYF. CDR3 nucleotide sequence: TGTGCCAGCAGCCCGGCGGGGATCAGCACAGATACGCAGTATTTT. The V and J genes are TRBV3-1 and TRBJ2-3; tentative D call: TRBD2 (6 bases). The length of the CDR3 is 15 residues. V was trimmed by 4 bases and J by 0 bases, leaving 11 bases between them. The germline V gene has CDR1 LGHDT and CDR2 YNNKEL (reference sequence).

The chain employs TRBV2 and TRBJ2-5, with no clear D. Germline assignment: CDR1 SNHLY and CDR2 FYNNEI. V was pared by 11 bases and J by 3 bases, with 10 bases between. The CDR3 has 11 amino acids. In DNA form, the CDR3 reads TGTGCCCGAGGACCTAAAGAGACCCAGTACTTC. This translates into CARGPKETQYF.

This clonotype came up a few times. The genes are TRBV10-3 and TRBJ1-4; D perhaps matches TRBD1 (5 bases). V was shortened by 4 bases and J by 4 bases, with 7 bases between the two germline ends. The CDR3 consists of 13 residues. The germline V gene has CDR1 ENHRY and CDR2 SYGVKD. CDR3 bases: TGTGCCATCAGTGGGGACCTTAATGAAAAACTGTTTTTT. Translation: CAISGDLNEKLFF.

J is TRBJ2-1 and V is TRBV3-1; D is undetermined. The germline V gene encodes CDR1 LGHDT and CDR2 YNNKEL (reference sequence). CDR3 length: 14 amino acids. The V end was cut by 0 bases, the J end by 9 bases, with 12 bases between. Here the CDR3 DNA reads TGTGCCAGCAGCCAAGAGTTGCAGAACGGTGAGCAGTTCTTC. It codes for CASSQELQNGEQFF.

This clonotype came up a few times. V and J are TRBV10-3 and TRBJ2-7, with no clear D. Germline V gene data show CDR1 as ENHRY and CDR2 as SYGVKD. The germline V and J ends were trimmed by 6 bases and 3 bases, with 9 bases remaining between them. The CDR3 extends over 12 amino acids. CDR3 protein: CAISDQRYEQYF. The CDR3 coding sequence is TGTGCCATCAGCGATCAGCGCTACGAGCAGTACTTC.

This chain joins TRBV2 and TRBJ1-1, with TRBD1 identical over 9 bases. Germline V gene sequence: CDR1 SNHLY, CDR2 FYNNEI. Trimming cost V 4 bases and J 11 bases; bases outside gene matches: 8. The CDR3 is 13 amino acids. The CDR3 protein is CASSADSGTGAFF. CDR3 nucleotide sequence: TGTGCCAGCAGTGCAGATTCCGGGACAGGGGCTTTCTTT.

Notes on this clonotype: A junction end diverges from the germline sequence, so it may reflect a read error. This chain uses TRBV18 with TRBJ2-5, with unresolved D. The CDR3 has 15 amino acids. Germline values: CDR1 KGHSH, CDR2 LQKENI. The CDR3 nucleotides read TGTGCCAGCTCACCTTATCAGGATCCTCAAGGGACCCAGTACTTC. This gives the protein CASSPYQDPQGTQYF.

On this clonotype itself: Its ends do not fully match the called genes, so a read error is possible. The chain combines TRBV7-9 with TRBJ1-4, with D maybe TRBD1 (5 bases). Per germline, CDR1 SEHNR and CDR2 FQNEAQ (reference sequence). The CDR3 runs to 13 residues. The CDR3 DNA reads as TGTGCCAGCGGGGCAGGGACTAGTGAAAAACTGTTTTTT. This sequence encodes CASGAGTSEKLFF.

This clonotype was counted between two and nine times. The chain uses TRBV29-1 and TRBJ1-2, with D possibly TRBD1 on 5 matching bases. From germline, CDR1 is SQVTM and CDR2 ANQGSEA. V was trimmed by 1 base and J by 1 base, leaving 7 bases between them. The CDR3 length is 13 residues. CDR3 sequence (DNA): TGCAGCGTTGAAGGGGACCTTAACTATGGCTACACCTTC. The encoded protein is CSVEGDLNYGYTF.

Details on this clonotype: Because it lacks the conserved phenylalanine or tryptophan at the end, this CDR3 is likely a read error. The chain is built from TRBV7-9 and TRBJ2-5; 8 nucleotides match TRBD2. With V trimmed by 1 base and J by 5 bases, 6 bases remained unmatched. Germline assignment: CDR1 SEHNR and CDR2 FQNEAQ (reference sequence). This CDR3 contains 15 residues. CDR3 in amino acids: CASSLVGRLAETQYY. CDR3 sequence (DNA): TGTGCCAGCAGCTTAGTAGGTCGACTAGCGGAGACCCAGTACTAC.

The gene calls are TRBV15 and TRBJ2-3, with D tentatively TRBD1 (5 bases). The CDR3 length is 17 residues. Germline V gene lookup returns CDR1 LNHNV and CDR2 YYDKDF (reference sequence). Deletions cut 1 base from V and 0 bases from J, with 14 bases between. CDR3 protein: CATSRAPWGGSTDTQYF. The CDR3 DNA follows: TGTGCCACCAGCAGAGCCCCTTGGGGCGGAAGCACAGATACGCAGTATTTT.

This sequence joins TRBV24-1 and TRBJ1-2; 7 nucleotides agree with TRBD1. Germline assignment: CDR1 KGHDR and CDR2 SFDVKD. The V and J ends lost 2 bases and 8 bases, in that order; junction bases with no gene match: 4. This CDR3 spans 13 amino acids. The CDR3 loop is CATSDWTGTGYTF. The CDR3 coding sequence is TGTGCCACCAGTGATTGGACAGGAACGGGCTACACCTTC.

V is TRBV6-5 and J is TRBJ1-2; 7 bases are a match to TRBD1. Trimming at V came to 2 bases and at J to 4 bases, leaving 7 bases not matched to a gene. Germline CDR1 is MNHEY and CDR2 is SVGAGI. The CDR3 sequence is 15 residues long. CDR3: CASSYPTGTAYGYTF. The CDR3 DNA sequence: TGTGCCAGCAGTTACCCCACCGGGACAGCCTATGGCTACACCTTC.

The chain uses TRBV6-1 and TRBJ2-3, with 10 bases lining up with TRBD2. The CDR3 loop spans 16 amino acids. Trimming removed 5 bases from V and 5 bases from J; junction bases left unmatched: 10. The germline gives CDR1 MNHNS, CDR2 SASEGT. The CDR3 sequence is CASSPGTSVRGDTQYF. In DNA, the CDR3 is TGTGCCAGCAGTCCCGGGACTAGCGTGCGGGGAGATACGCAGTATTTT.

This clonotype was observed a few times. The gene calls are TRBV5-1 and TRBJ2-7; D is perhaps TRBD1 or TRBD2 (5 bases each). This CDR3 spans 14 amino acids. V lost 4 bases, J lost 3 bases, and 14 bases lay in between. Germline-derived CDR1 and CDR2 are SGHRS and YFSETQ. CDR3: CASSPMGVYYEQYF. The DNA for the CDR3 is TGCGCCAGCAGCCCCATGGGGGTTTACTACGAGCAGTACTTC.

The V call is TRBV6-6, the J call TRBJ1-1, with D perhaps TRBD1 (5 bases). Germline CDR1 and CDR2: MNHNY and SVGAGI (reference sequence). The CDR3 extends over 13 amino acids. V dropped 7 bases and J dropped 7 bases, with 16 bases sitting between them. CDR3 sequence reads: CASTRGDRVEAFF. The CDR3 nucleotides read TGTGCCAGCACCAGAGGGGATCGCGTTGAAGCTTTCTTT.

The chain employs TRBV24-1 and TRBJ2-1; TRBD1 is a possible D gene (5 bases). There are 14 residues in the CDR3. The V and J ends lost 5 bases and 4 bases respectively, with 11 bases between them. Germline CDR1 and CDR2: KGHDR and SFDVKD. The CDR3 DNA is TGTGCCACCAGTGGTACACAGGAATACAATGAGCAGTTCTTC. Its protein product is CATSGTQEYNEQFF.

This clonotype was counted a few times. The V and J genes are TRBV20-1 and TRBJ2-7; D is perhaps TRBD1 (6 bases). The CDR3 runs 13 residues. The germline CDR1 and CDR2 sequences are DFQATT and SNEGSKA (reference sequence). Between the trimmed V and J ends, which lost 4 bases and 6 bases, there was a span of 16 bases. CDR3 in DNA: TGCAGTGCTACTAAGGGGGAGTTCGTCGAGCAGTACTTC. Protein sequence: CSATKGEFVEQYF.

This clonotype was observed a single time. The rearrangement links TRBV3-1 to TRBJ2-7, with D unclear. Trimming shortened V by 8 bases and J by 2 bases, and 19 bases separated the two germline ends. CDR1 is LGHDT and CDR2 is YNNKEL in the germline V gene (reference sequence). CDR3 length: 15 residues. The CDR3 coding sequence is TGTGCCAGCTGCAAAGAGGCGTCTTGGACCTACGAGCAGTACTTC. Protein sequence: CASCKEASWTYEQYF.

CDR3: CASMGAGNTIYF. Here the CDR3 DNA reads TGTGCCAGCATGGGGGCTGGAAACACCATATATTTT. The V gene is TRBV3-1, the J gene TRBJ1-3; D possibly corresponds to TRBD1 (5 bases). V was pared by 7 bases and J by 2 bases, with 6 bases between. The CDR3 has 12 residues. The germline V gene has CDR1 LGHDT and CDR2 YNNKEL (reference sequence).